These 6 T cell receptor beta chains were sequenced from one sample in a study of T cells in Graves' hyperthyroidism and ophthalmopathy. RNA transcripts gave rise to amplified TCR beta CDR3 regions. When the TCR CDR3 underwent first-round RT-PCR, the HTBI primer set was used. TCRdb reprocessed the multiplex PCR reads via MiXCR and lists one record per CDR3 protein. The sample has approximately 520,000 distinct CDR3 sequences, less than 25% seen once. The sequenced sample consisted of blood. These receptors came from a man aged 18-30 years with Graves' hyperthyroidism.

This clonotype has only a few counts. CDR3 sequence reads: CASTSTGGDSYEQYF. The DNA for the CDR3 is TGTGCCAGCACCTCCACCGGGGGGGACTCCTACGAGCAGTACTTC. V and J are TRBV7-9 and TRBJ2-7; the match to TRBD2 covers 8 bases. Germline loops: CDR1 SEHNR, CDR2 FQNEAQ (reference sequence). J gave up 0 bases and V 7 bases, and 8 bases lay outside the gene matches. The CDR3 has 15 amino acids.

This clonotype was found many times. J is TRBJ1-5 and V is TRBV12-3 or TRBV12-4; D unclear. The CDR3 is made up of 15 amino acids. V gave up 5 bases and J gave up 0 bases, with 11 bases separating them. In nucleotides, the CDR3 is TGTGCCAGCAGTCTCGGACGGCTTAGCAATCAGCCCCAGCATTTT. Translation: CASSLGRLSNQPQHF.

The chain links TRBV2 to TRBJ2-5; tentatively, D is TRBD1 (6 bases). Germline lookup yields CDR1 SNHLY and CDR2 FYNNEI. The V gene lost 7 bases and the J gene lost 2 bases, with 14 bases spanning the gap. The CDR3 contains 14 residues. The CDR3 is CASKKSTGQETQYF. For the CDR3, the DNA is TGTGCCAGCAAGAAATCGACAGGACAAGAGACCCAGTACTTC.

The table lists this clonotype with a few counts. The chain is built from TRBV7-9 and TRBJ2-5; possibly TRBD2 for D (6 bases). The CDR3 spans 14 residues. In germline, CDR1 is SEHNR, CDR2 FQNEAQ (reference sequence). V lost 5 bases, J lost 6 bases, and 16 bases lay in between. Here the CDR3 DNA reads TGTGCCAGCAGCCCACCGGGGGACCCCAAGACCCAGTACTTC. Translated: CASSPPGDPKTQYF.

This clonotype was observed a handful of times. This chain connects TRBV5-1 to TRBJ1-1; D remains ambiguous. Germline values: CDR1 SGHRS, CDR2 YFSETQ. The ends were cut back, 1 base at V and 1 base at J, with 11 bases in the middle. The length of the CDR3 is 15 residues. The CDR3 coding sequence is TGCGCCAGCAGCTTGCAGTCCCCTGGGAACACTGAAGCTTTCTTT. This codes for CASSLQSPGNTEAFF. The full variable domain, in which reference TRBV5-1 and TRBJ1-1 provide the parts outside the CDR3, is KAGVTQTPRYLIKTRGQQVTLSCSPISGHRSVSWYQQTPGQGLQFLFEYFSETQRNKGNFPGRFSGRQFSNSRSEMNVSTLELGDSALYLCASSLQSPGNTEAFFGQGTRLTVV.

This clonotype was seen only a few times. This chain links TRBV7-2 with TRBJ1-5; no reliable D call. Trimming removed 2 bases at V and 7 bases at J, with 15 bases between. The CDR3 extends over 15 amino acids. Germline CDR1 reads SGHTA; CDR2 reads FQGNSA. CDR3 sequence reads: CASSLFPGGRQPQHF. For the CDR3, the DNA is TGTGCCAGCAGCTTATTCCCAGGAGGACGGCAGCCCCAGCATTTT.